Below, 2 T cell receptor beta chains from the same sample are listed, as sequenced in a study of T-cell memory formation after mild COVID-19. MiXCR was run by TCRdb on the 5' RACE reads, yielding one entry per CDR3 protein. Altogether 150,000 to 200,000 distinct CDR3 sequences are present, about 22% being singletons, with the ten largest covering about 21%. The sequencing sample was made of PBMCs or a T cell subset sorted from them (not recorded which). These receptors were obtained from an adult woman who had mild COVID-19 (a few samples of this study predate the infection). Cell type and time point are not known.

This clonotype appeared a few times. V gene TRBV29-1 combines with J gene TRBJ2-1; tentatively, D is TRBD1 (6 bases). Germline V gene lookup returns CDR1 SQVTM and CDR2 ANQGSEA. This CDR3 is 16 amino acids long. V was pared by 7 bases and J by 0 bases, with 19 bases between. The chain's CDR3 is CSGEGERYGSYNEQFF. In nucleotides, the CDR3 is TGCAGCGGCGAGGGGGAGCGCTACGGCTCCTACAATGAGCAGTTCTTC.

This clonotype was counted only a few times. This sequence joins TRBV6-1 and TRBJ1-5; 9 nucleotides agree with TRBD1. Germline V gene sequence: CDR1 MNHNS, CDR2 SASEGT. Trimming at V came to 1 base and at J to 7 bases, leaving 2 bases not matched to a gene. The CDR3 has 14 amino acids. CDR3 residues: CASSEGDRVQPQHF. The DNA for the CDR3 is TGTGCCAGCAGTGAAGGGGACAGGGTGCAGCCCCAGCATTTT.